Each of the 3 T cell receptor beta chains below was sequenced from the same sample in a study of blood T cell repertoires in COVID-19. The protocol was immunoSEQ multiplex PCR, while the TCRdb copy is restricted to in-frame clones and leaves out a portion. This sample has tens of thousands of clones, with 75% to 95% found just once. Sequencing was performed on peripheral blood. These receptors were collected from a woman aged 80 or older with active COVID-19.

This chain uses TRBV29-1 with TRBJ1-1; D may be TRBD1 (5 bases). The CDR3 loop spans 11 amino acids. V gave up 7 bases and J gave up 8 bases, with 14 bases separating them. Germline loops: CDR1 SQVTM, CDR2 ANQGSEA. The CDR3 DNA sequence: TGCAGCGCCGGAGATCGGGGGGAAGCTTTCTTT. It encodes CSAGDRGEAFF. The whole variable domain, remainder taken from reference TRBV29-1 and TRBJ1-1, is SAVISQKPSRDICQRGTSLTIQCQVDSQVTMMFWYRQQPGQSLTLIATANQGSEATYESGFVIDKFPISRPNLTFSTLTVSNMSPEDSSIYLCSAGDRGEAFFGQGTRLTVV.

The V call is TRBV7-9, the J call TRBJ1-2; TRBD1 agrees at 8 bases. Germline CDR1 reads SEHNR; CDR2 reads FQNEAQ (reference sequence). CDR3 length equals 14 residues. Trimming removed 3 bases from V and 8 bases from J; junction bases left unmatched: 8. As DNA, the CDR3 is TGTGCCAGCAGCTTGGCAGCAGGGGGCTACGGCTACACCTTC. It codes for CASSLAAGGYGYTF.

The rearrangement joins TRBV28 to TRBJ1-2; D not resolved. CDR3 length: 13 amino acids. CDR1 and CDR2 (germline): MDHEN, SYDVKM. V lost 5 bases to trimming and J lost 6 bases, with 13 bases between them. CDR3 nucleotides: TGTGCCAGCAGTAAGGGCGGGGAAAATGGCTACACCTTC. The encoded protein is CASSKGGENGYTF.